This T cell receptor beta chain was captured by sequencing in a study of blood T cell repertoires in COVID-19. There are a few counts of this clone. Germline V CDR1 and CDR2: SEHNR, FQNEAQ (reference sequence). CDR3 length: 14 amino acids. Trimming pared 3 bases from V and 6 bases from J, leaving 11 bases between. Measured with immunoSEQ multiplex PCR; TCRdb has only the in-frame clones, and not every one. Found here are roughly 180,000 clones, 82% of them singletons; the top ten hold 15% to 20%. The clonotype comes from a man in his sixties who had recovered from COVID-19. The sequenced sample was PBMCs or T cells enriched from blood (not recorded which). The gene calls are TRBV7-9 and TRBJ1-4, with D hard to call. CDR3 nucleotides: TGTGCCAGCAGCTTTGGGTTCGGGGATGAAAAACTGTTTTTT. Translation: CASSFGFGDEKLFF.